This TCR beta chain appears in the sequencing data of a study of blood T cell repertoires in COVID-19. In the authors' methods: Cell counts per sample came from amplifying reference gene primers. Only in-frame clones appear in the TCRdb table, and some are missing; sequencing was by immunoSEQ multiplex PCR. The V and J calls and clone size come from that table; D and trimming were worked out from the DNA. The table shows approximately 230,000 clones, with around 82% occurring only once. Trimming cost V 5 bases and J 7 bases; bases outside gene matches: 8. This CDR3 region has 14 residues. CDR1 is MNHEY, CDR2 SMNVEV, per germline (reference sequence).

The J gene is TRBJ2-1, the V gene TRBV27, with 7 bases fitting TRBD2. Sequencing was carried out using peripheral blood. The source of this sequence is an elderly woman with active or convalescent COVID-19. CDR3 sequence: CASSVPGTMNEQFF. The CDR3 coding sequence is TGTGCCAGCAGTGTCCCCGGGACTATGAATGAGCAGTTCTTC.